This T cell receptor beta chain originates from a study of blood T cells in healthy people across ages. Germline V gives CDR1 SGHTA, CDR2 FQGTGA. Trimming left V 1 base short and J 3 bases short, with 7 bases between. The CDR3 spans 13 residues. Ten or more counts support this clonotype. Its antigen is currently unknown. Primers used in a second PCR of about 7 to 11 cycles were a sample-barcoded 5' primer and a J-beta primer mix. TCRdb passed the 5' RACE reads through MiXCR, listing each CDR3 protein once. This table holds hundreds of thousands of distinct CDR3 sequences, 45% to 50% found once. Whole-study findings and limits: Investigators treated diversity estimates from one million T cells as underestimates.

J is TRBJ2-7 and V is TRBV7-3; D not certain. Material for sequencing was blood. The sequence derives from a woman aged 60-75 years in good health. CDR3 residues: CASSLNLGYEQYF. The CDR3 DNA reads TGTGCCAGCAGCTTAAACCTCGGCTACGAGCAGTACTTC.